What follows describes a single TCR beta chain. Antigen unknown. Per the germline V gene, CDR1 is SGHVS and CDR2 is FQNEAQ. V was clipped by 7 bases and J by 0 bases, with 22 bases between them. The CDR3 has 18 amino acids. The data originate from a study of cytomegalovirus exposure and HLA in healthy donors. Study context: HLA-typed donors contributed some 85 million unique TCRs, which were held in an early data release.

Study-level findings and limits: A likely sequencing artifact accounted for one observed cluster of highly shared sequence variants. In a later analysis, several top co-occurrence clusters appeared linked to parvovirus B19, influenza, CMV and Epstein-Barr virus.

PCR used 60 Vbeta primers and 13 Jbeta primers. Measured with immunoSEQ multiplex PCR; TCRdb has only the in-frame clones, and not every one. Of about 200,000 clones in the sample, 82% were seen once. V is TRBV7-8 and J is TRBJ2-1; D is possibly TRBD2 (6 bases). This TCR was recovered from a woman aged 50 to 60 in good health and CMV-seropositive. Sequencing was carried out using PBMCs. The CDR3: CASTQSLVPSDSYNEQFF. The CDR3 region has the DNA TGTGCCAGCACCCAATCCCTTGTTCCTAGCGACTCCTACAATGAGCAGTTCTTC. Drawing the rest from reference TRBV7-8 and TRBJ2-1, the complete variable domain is GAGVSQSPRYKVAKRGQDVALRCDPISGHVSLFWYQQALGQGPEFLTYFQNEAQLDKSGLPSDRFFAERPEGSVSTLKIQRTQQEDSAVYLCASTQSLVPSDSYNEQFFGPGTRLTVL.